The 29 T cell receptor beta chains below come from one sample, sequenced in a study of T cell changes during pregnancy in multiple sclerosis. This table comes from immunoSEQ multiplex PCR, and its TCRdb copy is limited to in-frame clones, with some not included. The data contain under 60,000 clones, 80% to 95% of them singletons. This material consisted of CD4+ T cells from peripheral blood mononuclear cells, taken after pregnancy. These receptors all stem from a female donor with multiple sclerosis, enrolled in a pregnancy study.

The chain joins TRBV2 to TRBJ1-2, with a possible D match to TRBD1 (5 bases). The CDR3 is 15 amino acids. In germline, CDR1 is SNHLY, CDR2 FYNNEI. V was clipped by 1 base and J by 2 bases, with 11 bases between them. CDR3 sequence: CASSEEGPANYGYTF. As DNA, the CDR3 is TGTGCCAGCAGTGAAGAGGGGCCGGCAAACTATGGCTACACCTTC.

V and J are TRBV10-3 and TRBJ1-1, with 8 positions matching TRBD1. CDR3 size: 14 residues. Germline V gives CDR1 ENHRY, CDR2 SYGVKD. Losses at the gene ends were 6 bases for V and 4 bases for J; bases not matched to a gene: 7. The CDR3 region has the DNA TGTGCCATCAGCCGCGATGGGACAGGCACTGAAGCTTTCTTT. Amino acids: CAISRDGTGTEAFF.

Here the CDR3 DNA reads TGTGCCAGCAGGGGCCAGGGGCCGGGAGCTTTCTTT. Translation gives CASRGQGPGAFF. The chain couples TRBV2 to TRBJ1-1; D is perhaps TRBD1 (6 bases). The CDR3 contains 12 residues. The germline gives CDR1 SNHLY, CDR2 FYNNEI. The germline V and J ends were trimmed by 6 bases and 10 bases, with 15 bases remaining between them.

The chain combines TRBV5-4 with TRBJ2-7; a weak D match, TRBD2 (5 bases). Deletions cut 4 bases from V and 2 bases from J, with 16 bases between. Germline V lookup: CDR1 SGHNT, CDR2 YYREEE (reference sequence). The CDR3 is 15 residues long. The DNA for the CDR3 is TGTGCCAGCAGCCGAGGGCGCCCTATCGCCTACGAGCAGTACTTC. Its translation is CASSRGRPIAYEQYF.

The chain couples TRBV29-1 to TRBJ1-4; no clear D. The ends were cut back, 0 bases at V and 8 bases at J, with 4 bases in the middle. CDR1 and CDR2 from the germline V gene are SQVTM and ANQGSEA. This CDR3 has 11 amino acids. The CDR3 loop reads CSVEEAEKLFF. Here the CDR3 DNA reads TGCAGCGTTGAAGAGGCCGAAAAACTGTTTTTT.

This rearrangement joins TRBV7-7 to TRBJ1-4; no firm D call. V was trimmed by 3 bases and J by 6 bases, leaving 11 bases between them. CDR3 length: 14 residues. The germline V gene encodes CDR1 SSHAT and CDR2 FNYEAQ (reference sequence). CDR3 region: CASSFSSRDEKLFF. The DNA for the CDR3 is TGTGCCAGCAGCTTTTCTTCGAGGGATGAAAAACTGTTTTTT. The entire variable domain, with the rest obtained from reference TRBV7-7 and TRBJ1-4, is as follows: GAGVSQSPRYKVTKRGQDVTLRCDPISSHATLYWYQQALGQGPEFLTYFNYEAQPDKSGLPSDRFSAERPEGSISTLTIQRTEQRDSAMYRCASSFSSRDEKLFFGSGTQLSVL.

The rearrangement uses TRBV14 and TRBJ2-2, with 9 positions matching TRBD1. Trimming removed 4 bases from V and 7 bases from J; junction bases left unmatched: 7. The CDR3 has 15 amino acids. Looked up from germline, CDR1 is SGHDN and CDR2 is FVKESK. CDR3 nucleotide sequence: TGTGCCAGCAGCCGGGAACAGGGGGCTATCGGGGAGCTGTTTTTT. Protein: CASSREQGAIGELFF.

V usage is TRBV25-1 and J usage is TRBJ1-1, with D possibly matching TRBD1 (5 bases). Germline CDR1 and CDR2: MGHDK and SYGVNS. This CDR3 is built from 14 residues. Trimming took 8 bases from V and 2 from J, leaving 15 bases between them. DNA for the CDR3: TGTGCCAGCGGGGAGGCAGGGATCAACACTGAAGCTTTCTTT. Amino acid sequence: CASGEAGINTEAFF. Full variable domain (remainder filled in from reference TRBV25-1 and TRBJ1-1): EADIYQTPRYLVIGTGKKITLECSQTMGHDKMYWYQQDPGMELHLIHYSYGVNSTEKGDLSSESTVSRIRTEHFPLTLESARPSHTSQYLCASGEAGINTEAFFGQGTRLTVV.

The chain carries TRBV6-6 and TRBJ2-3; tentative D call: TRBD1 (6 bases). Germline V lookup: CDR1 MNHNY, CDR2 SVGAGI (reference sequence). Trimming took off 5 bases at V and 5 bases at J, with 11 bases between the two ends. CDR3 length: 13 residues. The CDR3 sequence: CASSVPGVDTQYF. The CDR3 DNA follows: TGTGCCAGCAGTGTACCAGGGGTAGATACGCAGTATTTT.

This sequence joins TRBV4-1 and TRBJ1-6, with 7 positions matching TRBD1. The CDR3 runs to 17 residues. Germline CDR1 reads MGHRA; CDR2 reads YSYEKL. V dropped 3 bases and J dropped 7; count of bases not matched to a gene: 12. This chain's CDR3 is CASSHSLGQAENSPLHF. The CDR3 DNA follows: TGCGCCAGCAGCCACTCCCTCGGACAGGCGGAGAATTCACCCCTCCACTTT.

This chain joins TRBV30 and TRBJ1-2, with TRBD1 matching over 10 bases. The germline V gene encodes CDR1 GTSNPN and CDR2 SVGIG (reference sequence). Germline trimming cut 3 bases from V and 4 bases from J; bases unmatched to any gene: 8. This CDR3 is 15 amino acids long. Here the CDR3 DNA reads TGTGCCTGGAGCGAATTGGGACAGGGGTTCTATGGCTACACCTTC. Protein sequence: CAWSELGQGFYGYTF. The whole variable domain, filled in from reference TRBV30 and TRBJ1-2, reads SQTIHQWPATLVQPVGSPLSLECTVEGTSNPNLYWYRQAAGRGLQLLFYSVGIGQISSEVPQNLSASRPQDRQFILSSKKLLLSDSGFYLCAWSELGQGFYGYTFGSGTRLTVV.

CDR3 DNA: TGTGCCAGTGGAAGGGACTTTTCAGATACGCAGTATTTT. It is translated as CASGRDFSDTQYF. V and J are TRBV19 and TRBJ2-3; D is possibly TRBD2 (6 bases). The germline V and J ends were trimmed by 8 bases and 4 bases, with 13 bases remaining between them. Germline V gene data show CDR1 as LNHDA and CDR2 as SQIVND (reference sequence). The length of the CDR3 is 13 residues. Variable domain in full (rest from reference TRBV19 and TRBJ2-3): DGGITQSPKYLFRKEGQNVTLSCEQNLNHDAMYWYRQDPGQGLRLIYYSQIVNDFQKGDIAEGYSVSREKKESFPLTVTSAQKNPTAFYLCASGRDFSDTQYFGPGTRLTVL.

The chain has TRBV5-6 and TRBJ1-5; the match to TRBD1 covers 7 bases. This CDR3 is 13 amino acids long. From germline, CDR1 is SGHDT and CDR2 YYEEEE. V was pared by 4 bases and J by 3 bases, with 1 base of the junction left unmatched. The chain's CDR3 is CASSTGVNQPQHF. The CDR3, as DNA: TGTGCCAGCAGCACAGGGGTCAATCAGCCCCAGCATTTT.

The chain combines TRBV5-8 with TRBJ1-2, with a weak D call TRBD1 (6 bases). Germline loops: CDR1 SGHTS, CDR2 YDEGEE. V lost 2 bases and J lost 6, with 29 bases in between. This CDR3 comprises 19 residues. CDR3 loop: CASSLRPGKFSDRDNGYTF. DNA of the CDR3: TGTGCCAGCAGCTTACGCCCCGGGAAGTTCTCAGACCGGGACAATGGCTACACCTTC.

The chain has TRBV4-2 and TRBJ2-7, with TRBD1 matching over 10 bases. With V trimmed by 5 bases and J by 6 bases, 10 bases remained unmatched. The CDR3 spans 15 residues. Germline V gene lookup returns CDR1 LGHNA and CDR2 YNFKEQ. The CDR3 region is CASSSAGTGVGEQYF. The CDR3 DNA reads as TGTGCCAGCAGCTCCGCCGGGACAGGGGTAGGCGAGCAGTACTTC.

This chain connects TRBV6-6 to TRBJ1-6, with D maybe TRBD1 (5 bases). The CDR3 is 16 amino acids. Looked up from germline, CDR1 is MNHNY and CDR2 is SVGAGI (reference sequence). V lost 2 bases, J lost 1 base, and 9 bases lay in between. CDR3 DNA sequence: TGTGCCAGCAGTTACGGGGGGTCGTCCTATAATTCACCCCTCCACTTT. This sequence encodes CASSYGGSSYNSPLHF.

The gene calls are TRBV28 and TRBJ1-6; D is uncertain. V lost 2 bases to trimming and J lost 4 bases, with 12 bases between them. Germline V gene lookup returns CDR1 MDHEN and CDR2 SYDVKM. This CDR3 has 16 residues. CDR3 sequence (DNA): TGTGCCAGCAGTTTAATAGACGGAGAATATAATTCACCCCTCCACTTT. It yields the protein CASSLIDGEYNSPLHF.

The chain combines TRBV6-5 with TRBJ1-5, with D unresolved. Trimming pared 4 bases from V and 5 bases from J, leaving 9 bases between. The CDR3 has 13 residues. Germline-derived CDR1 and CDR2 are MNHEY and SVGAGI. The CDR3 protein is CASSSSGYQPQHF. CDR3 coding DNA: TGTGCCAGCAGTTCGTCAGGATATCAGCCCCAGCATTTT.

V is TRBV7-8 and J is TRBJ1-3; D possibly corresponds to TRBD1 (5 bases). Trimming took 5 bases from V and 3 from J, leaving 14 bases between them. CDR1 and CDR2 from the germline V gene are SGHVS and FQNEAQ. This CDR3 contains 15 residues. The CDR3 sequence: CASSPPFRVGNTIYF. In nucleotides, the CDR3 is TGTGCCAGCAGCCCCCCCTTCAGGGTTGGAAACACCATATATTTT.

A note on this clone: One end of the junction varies from germline; a read error may be responsible. The chain is built from TRBV7-7 and TRBJ2-7; TRBD1 matches at 8 bases. This CDR3 region has 16 residues. Germline V gives CDR1 SSHAT, CDR2 FNYEAQ (reference sequence). The CDR3: CASSPLVGTGSYEQYF. The CDR3 region has the DNA TGTGCTAGCAGCCCACTTGTCGGGACAGGATCCTACGAGCAGTACTTC.

The genes are TRBV19 and TRBJ2-6, with D possibly matching TRBD2 (6 bases). Trimming cost V 4 bases and J 0 bases, with 16 bases left between them. CDR3 length: 18 residues. Germline V CDR1 and CDR2: LNHDA, SQIVND (reference sequence). CDR3 nucleotides: TGTGCCAGTAGTAACCGGGCGGGGTCGGACTCTGGGGCCAACGTCCTGACTTTC. This sequence encodes CASSNRAGSDSGANVLTF.

The gene calls are TRBV19 and TRBJ2-7; D is perhaps TRBD2 (5 bases). The CDR3 sequence is 15 residues long. Germline values: CDR1 LNHDA, CDR2 SQIVND (reference sequence). With 6 bases removed from V and 1 base from J, the gap between germline ends came to 16 bases. The CDR3 DNA reads as TGTGCCAGTAGCCGCCGGGGAGAGGGTTCCTACGAGCAGTACTTC. Translation: CASSRRGEGSYEQYF.

V usage is TRBV6-5 and J usage is TRBJ1-1; no reliable D call. The CDR3 loop spans 12 amino acids. Trimming removed 0 bases at V and 8 bases at J, with 7 bases between. Germline V lookup: CDR1 MNHEY, CDR2 SVGAGI. The CDR3 DNA is TGTGCCAGCAGTTACTCGATGCGGGAAGCTTTCTTT. Its protein is CASSYSMREAFF.

The chain is built from TRBV29-1 and TRBJ1-4; possible D gene TRBD1, 5 bases. The CDR3 is 13 amino acids. V shed 6 bases and J shed 6 bases, with 14 bases lying between them. The germline gives CDR1 SQVTM, CDR2 ANQGSEA. This chain's CDR3 is CSVAGPRHEKLFF. The CDR3 DNA follows: TGCAGCGTCGCGGGACCGAGGCATGAAAAACTGTTTTTT.

The J gene is TRBJ1-6, the V gene TRBV4-2, with 7 bases matching TRBD1. This CDR3 spans 18 amino acids. With V trimmed by 2 bases and J by 2 bases, 9 bases remained unmatched. Germline assignment: CDR1 LGHNA and CDR2 YNFKEQ. The chain's CDR3 is CASSQTLDREAYNSPLHF. The CDR3 DNA sequence: TGTGCCAGCAGCCAAACTCTCGACAGGGAGGCCTATAATTCACCCCTCCACTTT.

The chain has TRBV7-9 and TRBJ1-2; D remains ambiguous. Trimming cost V 3 bases and J 2 bases, with 7 bases left between them. The germline V gene encodes CDR1 SEHNR and CDR2 FQNEAQ (reference sequence). The CDR3 sequence is 13 residues long. CDR3 sequence (DNA): TGTGCCAGCAGCTTGCGGGGAAACTATGGCTACACCTTC. This gives the protein CASSLRGNYGYTF.

The count of this clone is one. The chain links TRBV10-3 to TRBJ1-6; 10 bases fit TRBD1. The CDR3 loop spans 15 amino acids. The V gene end was trimmed by 0 bases and the J gene end by 10 bases; junction bases not matched to a gene: 3. CDR1 is ENHRY and CDR2 is SYGVKD in the germline V gene. The CDR3 protein is CAISESDRGGSPLHF. In DNA form, the CDR3 reads TGTGCCATCAGTGAGTCGGACAGGGGGGGATCACCCCTCCACTTT.

The rearrangement uses TRBV30 and TRBJ1-2; D is uncertain. Germline CDR1 is GTSNPN and CDR2 is SVGIG (reference sequence). The CDR3 runs 15 residues. The V and J ends lost 0 bases and 0 bases respectively, with 11 bases between them. This chain's CDR3 is CAWSVLTLANYGYTF. CDR3 DNA: TGTGCCTGGAGTGTTTTAACCCTAGCTAACTATGGCTACACCTTC.

The rearrangement joins TRBV30 to TRBJ2-4; TRBD1 matches 7 bases. J gave up 6 bases and V 4 bases, and 12 bases lay outside the gene matches. There are 15 residues in the CDR3. The germline gives CDR1 GTSNPN, CDR2 SVGIG (reference sequence). This CDR3 is CAWTNTGVSLNIQYF. DNA for the CDR3: TGTGCCTGGACTAATACAGGGGTCTCCTTAAACATTCAGTACTTC.